The subject of this entry is one TCR beta chain. This entry belongs to a study of blood T cell repertoires in COVID-19. Repertoires were generated with immunoSEQ multiplex PCR, while TCRdb's copy carries only in-frame clones and drops some. Here the sample spans about 200,000 clones, 82% being singletons. The V gene lost 3 bases and the J gene lost 6 bases, with 11 bases spanning the gap. Germline CDR1 is SQVTM and CDR2 is ANQGSEA. This CDR3 is 13 amino acids long. This chain joins TRBV29-1 and TRBJ1-4; D is unclear. This clonotype was sampled from an older woman with COVID-19, enrolled during active disease. Input material: peripheral blood. The CDR3 coding sequence is TGCAGCGTTGACCTGGACGGGGATGAAAAACTGTTTTTT. It yields the protein CSVDLDGDEKLFF. The whole variable domain, filled in from reference TRBV29-1 and TRBJ1-4, reads SAVISQKPSRDICQRGTSLTIQCQVDSQVTMMFWYRQQPGQSLTLIATANQGSEATYESGFVIDKFPISRPNLTFSTLTVSNMSPEDSSIYLCSVDLDGDEKLFFGSGTQLSVL.